This T cell receptor beta chain was obtained from a study of regulatory T cells in long-lasting Graves disease. Per the germline V gene, CDR1 is MNHEY and CDR2 is SMNVEV (reference sequence). CDR3 length: 14 amino acids. V was trimmed by 9 bases and J by 0 bases, leaving 12 bases between them. CDR3-region Arm-PCR and iRepertoire HTBI primers produced the TCR beta libraries. TCRdb reprocessed the multiplex PCR reads via MiXCR and lists one record per CDR3 protein. The profile shows hundreds of thousands of distinct CDR3 sequences, about 16% of them singletons. There are many counts of this clonotype. The time point denotes: newly diagnosed GD, antithyroid drugs for less than 3 months. RNA from PBMCs was the source of the TCR library. Patient provenance is recorded as an endocrinology department in Xi'an, China. These same data were also listed under a study on T cells in Graves' hyperthyroidism and ophthalmopathy. From that paper: Blood also contained most expanded thyroid clonotypes above 0.001.

The chain combines TRBV27 with TRBJ2-1; no definite D call. The sequence came from a man aged 18 to 29 with Graves disease. The input for sequencing was peripheral blood mononuclear cells (PBMCs), taken at new diagnosis, from a patient treated with antithyroid drugs. In DNA form, the CDR3 reads TGTGCCAGGACCCAATTAAGCTCCTACAATGAGCAGTTCTTC. Protein: CARTQLSSYNEQFF.